This TCR beta chain was obtained from a study of blood T cell repertoires in COVID-19. Overall study: The origin of the acute and convalescent COVID-19 samples was the United States, Italy and Spain. Sources were T cells, B-cell-depleted T cells, or PBMCs; the material itself was cDNA or gDNA.

Per the authors' pipeline: By means of reference gene primer amplification, nucleated cell counts were estimated. Sequencing was performed with immunoSEQ multiplex PCR; in TCRdb, only in-frame clones are kept and a portion is missing. The DNA gave D and trimming, while V, J and clone size come from that table. Among about 74,000 clones listed, about 90% were seen once. The length of the CDR3 is 13 residues. Trimming stripped 5 bases from V and 3 bases from J, with 10 bases between. Germline V gene lookup returns CDR1 SEHNR and CDR2 FQNEAQ (reference sequence). For this clone: Additional DNA sequences in this sample encode the identical CDR3.

This receptor was obtained from a woman over 75 with acute or convalescent COVID-19. Sample: peripheral blood. This chain links TRBV7-9 with TRBJ1-1; D is perhaps TRBD1 (5 bases). In nucleotides, the CDR3 is TGTGCCAGCAGCCTCAGGGAGGACACTGAAGCTTTCTTT. Protein: CASSLREDTEAFF.